The clone carrying this T cell receptor (beta chain) was found once. Some clones are missing from TCRdb's copy, which holds only in-frame ones; the method was immunoSEQ multiplex PCR. The sample records over 1.5 million clones, roughly 98% being singletons. These data belong to a study of shared clonotypes between healthy human individuals. Germline V lookup: CDR1 LGHNA, CDR2 YSLEER. V was shortened by 0 bases and J by 7 bases, with 19 bases between the two germline ends. The length of the CDR3 is 17 residues. The gene calls are TRBV4-3 and TRBJ2-1; D could derive from TRBD1 or TRBD2 (5 bases each). The sequence came from a man younger than 40 in good health. Material for sequencing was naive CD4+ T cells sorted from blood. The sample's subset: CD45RA+ positively selected. This chain's CDR3 is CASSQENFPGRRNEQFF. The CDR3 DNA reads as TGCGCCAGCAGCCAAGAAAACTTTCCGGGACGTAGAAATGAGCAGTTCTTC.